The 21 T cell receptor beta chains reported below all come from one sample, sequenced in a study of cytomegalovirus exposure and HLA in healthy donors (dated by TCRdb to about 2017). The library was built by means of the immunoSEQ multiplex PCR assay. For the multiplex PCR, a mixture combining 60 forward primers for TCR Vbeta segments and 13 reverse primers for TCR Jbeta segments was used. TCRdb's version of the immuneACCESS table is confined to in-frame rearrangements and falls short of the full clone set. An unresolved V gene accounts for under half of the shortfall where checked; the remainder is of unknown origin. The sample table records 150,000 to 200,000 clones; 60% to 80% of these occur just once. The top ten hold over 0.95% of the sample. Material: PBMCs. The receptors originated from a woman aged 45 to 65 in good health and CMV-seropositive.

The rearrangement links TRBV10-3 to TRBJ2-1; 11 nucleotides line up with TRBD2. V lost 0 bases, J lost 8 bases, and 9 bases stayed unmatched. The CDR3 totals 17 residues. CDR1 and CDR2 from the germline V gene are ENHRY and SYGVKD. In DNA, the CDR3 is TGTGCCATCAGTGAGTCGAAAGTAGCGGGAGGGGTCGATGAGCAGTTCTTC. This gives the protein CAISESKVAGGVDEQFF.

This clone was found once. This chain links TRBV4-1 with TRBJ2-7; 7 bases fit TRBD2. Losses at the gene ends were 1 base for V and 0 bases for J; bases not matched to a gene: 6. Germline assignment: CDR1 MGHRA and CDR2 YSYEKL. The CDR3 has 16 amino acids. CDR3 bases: TGCGCCAGCAGCCAAGTTGGGAGGGACCTCTCCTACGAGCAGTACTTC. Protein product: CASSQVGRDLSYEQYF.

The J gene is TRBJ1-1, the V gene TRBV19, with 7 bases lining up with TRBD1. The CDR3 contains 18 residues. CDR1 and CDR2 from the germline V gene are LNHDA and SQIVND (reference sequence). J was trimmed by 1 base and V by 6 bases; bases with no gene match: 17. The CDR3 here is CASSQPPGRGYSNTEAFF. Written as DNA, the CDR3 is TGTGCCAGTAGCCAACCCCCCGGCAGGGGGTACTCGAACACTGAAGCTTTCTTT.

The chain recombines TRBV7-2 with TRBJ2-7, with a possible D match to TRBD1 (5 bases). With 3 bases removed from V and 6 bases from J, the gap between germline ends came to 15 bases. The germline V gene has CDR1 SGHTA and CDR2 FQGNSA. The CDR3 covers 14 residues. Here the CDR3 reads CASSFVTGLGEQYF. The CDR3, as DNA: TGTGCCAGCAGCTTCGTAACAGGATTAGGCGAGCAGTACTTC.

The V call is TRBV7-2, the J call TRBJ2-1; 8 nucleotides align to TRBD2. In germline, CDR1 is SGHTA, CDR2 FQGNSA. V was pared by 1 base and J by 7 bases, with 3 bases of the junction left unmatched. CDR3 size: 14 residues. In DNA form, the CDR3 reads TGTGCCAGCAGCTTAGTCGGGGGGGAGAATGAGCAGTTCTTC. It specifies CASSLVGGENEQFF.

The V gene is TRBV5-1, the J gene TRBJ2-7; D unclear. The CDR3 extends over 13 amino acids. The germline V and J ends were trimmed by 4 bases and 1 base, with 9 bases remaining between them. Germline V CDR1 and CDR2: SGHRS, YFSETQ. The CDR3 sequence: CASSPGRSYEQYF. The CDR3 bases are TGCGCCAGCAGCCCGGGTAGGTCCTACGAGCAGTACTTC.

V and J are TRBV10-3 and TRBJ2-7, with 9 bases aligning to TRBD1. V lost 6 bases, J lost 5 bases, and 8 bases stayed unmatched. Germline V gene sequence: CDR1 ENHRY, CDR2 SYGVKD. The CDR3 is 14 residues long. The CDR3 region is CAISKQGAINEQYF. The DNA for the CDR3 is TGTGCCATCAGCAAACAGGGGGCCATCAACGAGCAGTACTTC.

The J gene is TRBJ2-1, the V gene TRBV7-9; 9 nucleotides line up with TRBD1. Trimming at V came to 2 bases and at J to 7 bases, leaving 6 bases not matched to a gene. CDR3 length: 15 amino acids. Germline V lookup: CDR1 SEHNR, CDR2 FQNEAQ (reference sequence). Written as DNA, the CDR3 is TGTGCCAGCAGCTTACGGGGGACAGGGCTGAATGAGCAGTTCTTC. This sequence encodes CASSLRGTGLNEQFF. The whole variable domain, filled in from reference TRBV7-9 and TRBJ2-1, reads DTGVSQNPRHKITKRGQNVTFRCDPISEHNRLYWYRQTLGQGPEFLTYFQNEAQLEKSRLLSDRFSAERPKGSFSTLEIQRTEQGDSAMYLCASSLRGTGLNEQFFGPGTRLTVL.

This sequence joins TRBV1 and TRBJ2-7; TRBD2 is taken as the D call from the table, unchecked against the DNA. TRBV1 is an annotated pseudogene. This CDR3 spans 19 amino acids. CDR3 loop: CTSRYWGTSGRAPSYEQYF. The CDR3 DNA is TGCACCAGCAGATATTGGGGGACTAGCGGGAGGGCCCCATCCTACGAGCAGTACTTC.

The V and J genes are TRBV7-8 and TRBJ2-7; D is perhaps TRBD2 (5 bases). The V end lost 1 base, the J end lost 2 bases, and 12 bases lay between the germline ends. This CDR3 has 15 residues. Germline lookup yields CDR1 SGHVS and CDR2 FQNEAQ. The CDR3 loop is CASSLDRSGTYEQYF. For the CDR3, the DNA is TGTGCCAGCAGCTTAGATCGTTCCGGGACCTACGAGCAGTACTTC.

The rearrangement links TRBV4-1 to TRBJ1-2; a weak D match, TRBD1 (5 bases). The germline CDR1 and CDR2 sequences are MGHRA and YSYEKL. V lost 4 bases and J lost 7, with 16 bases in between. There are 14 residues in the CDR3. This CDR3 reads CASSPTGGVGGYTF. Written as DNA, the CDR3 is TGCGCCAGCAGCCCCACAGGAGGGGTAGGTGGCTACACCTTC.

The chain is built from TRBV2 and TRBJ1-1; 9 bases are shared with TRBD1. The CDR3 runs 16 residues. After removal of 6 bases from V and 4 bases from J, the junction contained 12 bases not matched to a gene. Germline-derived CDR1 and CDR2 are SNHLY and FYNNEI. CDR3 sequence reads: CASRTKQGAGGTEAFF. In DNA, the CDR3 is TGTGCCAGCAGGACGAAACAGGGGGCAGGGGGCACTGAAGCTTTCTTT.

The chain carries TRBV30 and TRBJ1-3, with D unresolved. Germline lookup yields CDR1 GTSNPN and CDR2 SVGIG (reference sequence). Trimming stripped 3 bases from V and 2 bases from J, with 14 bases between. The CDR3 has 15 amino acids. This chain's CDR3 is CAWRAALSPGNTIYF. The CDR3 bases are TGTGCCTGGAGAGCCGCGCTGTCGCCTGGAAACACCATATATTTT.

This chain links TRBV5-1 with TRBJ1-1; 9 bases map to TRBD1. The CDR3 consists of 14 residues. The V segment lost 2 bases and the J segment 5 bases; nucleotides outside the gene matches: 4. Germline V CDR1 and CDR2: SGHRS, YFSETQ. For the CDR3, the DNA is TGCGCCAGCAGCTTACAGGGGGCGGAGACTGAAGCTTTCTTT. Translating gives CASSLQGAETEAFF.

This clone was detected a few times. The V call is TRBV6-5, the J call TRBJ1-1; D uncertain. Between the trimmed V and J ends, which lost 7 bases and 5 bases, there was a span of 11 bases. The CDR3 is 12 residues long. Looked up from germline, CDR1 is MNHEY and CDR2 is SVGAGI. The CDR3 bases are TGTGCCAGCACCGGGGTCGGAACTGAAGCTTTCTTT. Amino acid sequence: CASTGVGTEAFF.

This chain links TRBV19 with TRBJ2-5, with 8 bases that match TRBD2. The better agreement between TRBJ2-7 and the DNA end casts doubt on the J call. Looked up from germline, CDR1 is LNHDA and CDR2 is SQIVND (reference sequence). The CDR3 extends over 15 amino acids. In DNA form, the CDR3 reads TGTGCCAGTAGCTCTACCGGGGGGGGGCGCTCCGAGCAGTACTTC. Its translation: CASSSTGGGRSEQYF.

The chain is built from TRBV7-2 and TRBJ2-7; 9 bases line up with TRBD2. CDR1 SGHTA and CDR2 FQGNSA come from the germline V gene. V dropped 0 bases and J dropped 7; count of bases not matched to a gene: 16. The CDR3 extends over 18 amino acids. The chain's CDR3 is CASSLAFGPSGAPAEQYF. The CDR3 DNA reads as TGTGCCAGCAGCTTAGCGTTCGGGCCTAGCGGGGCCCCGGCTGAGCAGTACTTC.

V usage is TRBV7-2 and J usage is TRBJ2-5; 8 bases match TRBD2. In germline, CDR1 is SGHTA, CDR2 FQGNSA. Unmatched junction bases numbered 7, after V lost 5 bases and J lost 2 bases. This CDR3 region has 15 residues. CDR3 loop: CASSRNRGGQETQYF. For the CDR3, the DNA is TGTGCCAGCAGCAGAAACCGGGGGGGACAAGAGACCCAGTACTTC.

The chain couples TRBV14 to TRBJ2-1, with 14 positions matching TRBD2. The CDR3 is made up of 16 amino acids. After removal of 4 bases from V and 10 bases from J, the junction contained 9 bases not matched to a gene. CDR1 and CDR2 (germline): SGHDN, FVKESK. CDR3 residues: CASSPTGLAGVREQFF. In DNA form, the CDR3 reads TGTGCCAGCAGCCCAACGGGACTAGCGGGGGTTAGGGAGCAGTTCTTC. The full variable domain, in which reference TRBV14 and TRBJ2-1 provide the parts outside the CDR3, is EAGVTQFPSHSVIEKGQTVTLRCDPISGHDNLYWYRRVMGKEIKFLLHFVKESKQDESGMPNNRFLAERTGGTYSTLKVQPAELEDSGVYFCASSPTGLAGVREQFFGPGTRLTVL.

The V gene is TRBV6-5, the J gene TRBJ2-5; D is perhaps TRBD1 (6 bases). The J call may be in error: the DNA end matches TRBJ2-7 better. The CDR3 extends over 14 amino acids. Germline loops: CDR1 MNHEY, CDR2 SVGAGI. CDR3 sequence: CASSYGQGWPEQYF. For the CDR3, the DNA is TGTGCCAGCAGTTACGGTCAGGGGTGGCCCGAGCAGTACTTC.

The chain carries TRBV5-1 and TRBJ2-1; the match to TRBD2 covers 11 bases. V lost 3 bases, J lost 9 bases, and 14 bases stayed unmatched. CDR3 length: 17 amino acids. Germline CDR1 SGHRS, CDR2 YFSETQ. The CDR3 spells CASSSKLAGAAFGEQFF. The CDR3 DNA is TGCGCCAGCAGCTCTAAACTAGCGGGGGCCGCTTTTGGTGAGCAGTTCTTC.